Listed below are T cell receptor beta chains from one sample, sequenced in a study of cytomegalovirus exposure and HLA in healthy donors. Produced via immunoSEQ multiplex PCR; TCRdb's table is partial and in-frame only. This table holds just over 200,000 clones. The sample taken for sequencing was PBMCs. These receptors were taken from a girl aged 2 to 10 in good health and CMV-seropositive. The CDR3 runs from the conserved cysteine through the conserved F or W. The order of the fields is V gene, J gene, D gene, CDR3 DNA, CDR3 protein. D genes are given only for firm matches.

>TRBV5-5|TRBJ2-7|TRBD2
TGTGCCAGCAGCTTTTCGGGGGGCGAGCAGTACTTC
CASSFSGGEQYF
>TRBV2|TRBJ1-2|TRBD1
TGTGCCAGCAGAGCCCGGGACAGTACTAACTATGGCTACACCTTC
CASRARDSTNYGYTF
>TRBV10-3|TRBJ2-1|TRBD1
TGTGCCATCAGTGCGACGGGACAGGACTACAATGAGCAGTTCTTC
CAISATGQDYNEQFF
>TRBV4-1|TRBJ1-2|NA
TGCGCCAGCAGCCAAGATCTGTATGGCTACACCTTC
CASSQDLYGYTF
>TRBV11-3|TRBJ1-1|TRBD1
TGTGCCAGCAGCTTAGGGGCGGGGGACAGGGACACTGAAGCTTTCTTT
CASSLGAGDRDTEAFF
>TRBV7-9|TRBJ1-5|NA
TGTGCCAGCAGCTCAAATAGCAATCAGCCCCAGCATTTT
CASSSNSNQPQHF
>TRBV19|TRBJ2-7|NA
TGTGCCAGTAGCGTCAAGACTAGATCCGAGCAGTACTTC
CASSVKTRSEQYF
>TRBV2|TRBJ1-1|NA
TGTGCCAGCAGTGAAGCGCCGGTCCTAGCTTTCTTT
CASSEAPVLAFF
>TRBV4-2|TRBJ1-6|TRBD1
TGTGCCAGCAGCCCATTAGTCCAGGGGGCTTTTGATTCACCCCTCCACTTT
CASSPLVQGAFDSPLHF
>TRBV28|TRBJ2-3|TRBD1
TGTGCCAGCAGTCGTAGGACAGGCGCTAGCACAGATACGCAGTATTTT
CASSRRTGASTDTQYF
>TRBV5-4|TRBJ2-2|NA
TGTGCCAGCAGCTTGGGAGGTAACACCGGGGAGCTGTTTTTT
CASSLGGNTGELFF
>TRBV11-2|TRBJ2-2|TRBD2
TGTGCCAGCAGCCAACTAGCGGGGGGTATCACCGGGGAGCTGTTTTTT
CASSQLAGGITGELFF
>TRBV7-9|TRBJ2-3|TRBD1
TGTGCCAGCAGCGTAGACAGGGGGGGTACAGATACGCAGTATTTT
CASSVDRGGTDTQYF
>TRBV7-9|TRBJ1-5|NA
TGTGCCAGCAGCTTAGATCAGGGGAATCAGCCCCAGCATTTT
CASSLDQGNQPQHF
>TRBV19|TRBJ2-7|NA
TGTGCCAGTAGCCTCTTTGACAGATACGAACAGTACTTC
CASSLFDRYEQYF
>TRBV6-1|TRBJ2-7|TRBD2
TGTGCCAGCAGTGAAGGACTAGCCGCTACCTACGAGCAGTACTTC
CASSEGLAATYEQYF
>TRBV19|TRBJ1-1|NA
TGTGCCAGTAGGTACAGGGCCCGGAACACTGAAGCTTTCTTT
CASRYRARNTEAFF
>TRBV6-5|TRBJ2-3|NA
TGTGCCAGCAGACTCTCCTCTAGCGGCACAGATACGCAGTATTTT
CASRLSSSGTDTQYF
>TRBV5-4|TRBJ2-7|NA
TGTGCCAGCAGCTTGATTCCTAGCGAGCAGTACTTC
CASSLIPSEQYF
>TRBV11-2|TRBJ2-1|TRBD1
TGTGCCAGCAGCGCGGACAGGGGACGTTACAATGAGCAGTTCTTC
CASSADRGRYNEQFF
>TRBV2|TRBJ2-5|TRBD1
TGTGCCAGCAGCGCTGGGACAGACCCTAAAGAGACCCAGTACTTC
CASSAGTDPKETQYF
>TRBV30|TRBJ1-1|NA
TGTGCCTGGAGTGACCTCTTCGGCACTGAAGCTTTCTTT
CAWSDLFGTEAFF
>TRBV19|TRBJ1-1|NA
TGTGCCAGTAGTATATGGGGGCAAAACACTGAAGCTTTCTTT
CASSIWGQNTEAFF
>TRBV29-1|TRBJ1-1|NA
TGCAGCGTGACCACAGGGTTCGACACTGGAGCTTTCTTT
CSVTTGFDTGAFF
>TRBV7-2|TRBJ1-1|TRBD1
TGTGCCAGCAGCTTAGGGACAGGGACTCCATGGCGGACTGAAGCTTTCTTT
CASSLGTGTPWRTEAFF
>TRBV19|TRBJ2-7|NA
TGTGCCAGTAGTAGAACGACATCGGGGGTCCTGGACTACGAGCAGTACTTC
CASSRTTSGVLDYEQYF
>TRBV19|TRBJ1-1|NA
TGTGCCAGTAGTATATCCACAGGTTTCGGGAACACTGAAGCTTTCTTT
CASSISTGFGNTEAFF
>TRBV5-1|TRBJ1-6|NA
TGCGCCAGCAGCCAGGGCCATTCACCCCTCCACTTT
CASSQGHSPLHF
>TRBV23-1|TRBJ1-2|NA
TGCGCCAGCAGTCAACGGGACAATAACTATGGCTACACCTTC
CASSQRDNNYGYTF
>TRBV5-6|TRBJ2-7|TRBD2
TGTGCCAGCAGCCCTACTAGCGGGAGAAGGTACGAGCAGTACTTC
CASSPTSGRRYEQYF
>TRBV18|TRBJ1-3|NA
TGTGCCAGCTCACCAGAGTATCCCGAGAGCTCTGGAAACACCATATATTTT
CASSPEYPESSGNTIYF
>TRBV7-2|TRBJ2-5|NA
TGTGCCAGCAGCCGGGTGGGGTCGGCGGGTGTCCAAGAGACCCAGTACTTC
CASSRVGSAGVQETQYF
>TRBV5-1|TRBJ2-3|NA
TGCGCCAGCAGCTTAGAACTAGTTACAGATACGCAGTATTTT
CASSLELVTDTQYF